This TCR beta chain is drawn from a study of response to subunit inactivated influenza vaccine. The CDR3 totals 14 residues. The V gene lost 6 bases and the J gene lost 5 bases, with 16 bases spanning the gap. This clonotype occurred a few times. As yet, its antigen is unknown. General study results and limits: After each seasonal influenza vaccination, few new T cells are recruited, the authors suggested.

TCRdb re-called the RT-PCR reads with MiXCR, one entry per CDR3 protein. The table records fewer than 800,000 distinct CDR3 sequences, roughly 14% of them present only once. The origin of this receptor is a man aged 45-65 years who received an inactivated influenza vaccine. The material was PBMCs from blood, obtained 11 to 12 days after vaccination. The V gene is TRBV12-3 or TRBV12-4, the J gene TRBJ1-1, with no clear D. The CDR3 DNA reads as TGTGCCAGCAGCCAAGCGGGCGGGGAAACTGAAGCTTTCTTT. It yields the protein CASSQAGGETEAFF.